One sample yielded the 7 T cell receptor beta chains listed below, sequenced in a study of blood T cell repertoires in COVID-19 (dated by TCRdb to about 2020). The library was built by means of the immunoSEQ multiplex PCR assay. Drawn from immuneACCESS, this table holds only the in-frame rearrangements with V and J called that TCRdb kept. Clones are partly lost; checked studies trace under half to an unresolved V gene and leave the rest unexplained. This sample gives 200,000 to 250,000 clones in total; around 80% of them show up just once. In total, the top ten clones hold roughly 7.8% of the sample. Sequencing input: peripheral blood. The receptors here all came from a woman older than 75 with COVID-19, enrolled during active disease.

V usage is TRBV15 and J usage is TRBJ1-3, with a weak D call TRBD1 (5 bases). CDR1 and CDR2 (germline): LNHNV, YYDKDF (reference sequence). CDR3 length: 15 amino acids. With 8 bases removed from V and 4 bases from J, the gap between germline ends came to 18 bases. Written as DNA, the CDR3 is TGTGCCACCGTAGATCGGGGGTGGACCGGAAACACCATATATTTT. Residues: CATVDRGWTGNTIYF.

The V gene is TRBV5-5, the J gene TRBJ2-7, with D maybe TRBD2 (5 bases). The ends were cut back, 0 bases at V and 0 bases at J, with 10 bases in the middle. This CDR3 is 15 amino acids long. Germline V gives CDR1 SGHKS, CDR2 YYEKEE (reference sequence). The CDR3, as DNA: TGTGCCAGCAGCTTGGGTCCGGGGAGCTCCTACGAGCAGTACTTC. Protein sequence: CASSLGPGSSYEQYF. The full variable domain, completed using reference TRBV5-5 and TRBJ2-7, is DAGVTQSPTHLIKTRGQQVTLRCSPISGHKSVSWYQQVLGQGPQFIFQYYEKEERGRGNFPDRFSARQFPNYSSELNVNALLLGDSALYLCASSLGPGSSYEQYFGPGTRLTVT.

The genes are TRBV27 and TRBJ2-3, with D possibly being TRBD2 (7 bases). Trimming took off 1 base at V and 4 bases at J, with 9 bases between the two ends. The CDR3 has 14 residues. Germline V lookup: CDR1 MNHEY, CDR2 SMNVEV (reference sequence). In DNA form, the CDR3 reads TGTGCCAGCAGTTTATGGCGGGGGCCAGATACGCAGTATTTT. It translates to CASSLWRGPDTQYF.

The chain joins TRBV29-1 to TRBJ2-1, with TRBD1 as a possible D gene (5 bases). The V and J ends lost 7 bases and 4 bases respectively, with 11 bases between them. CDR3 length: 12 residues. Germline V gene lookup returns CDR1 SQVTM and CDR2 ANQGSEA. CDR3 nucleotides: TGCAGCGCCGAGGACAATTACAATGAGCAGTTCTTC. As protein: CSAEDNYNEQFF.

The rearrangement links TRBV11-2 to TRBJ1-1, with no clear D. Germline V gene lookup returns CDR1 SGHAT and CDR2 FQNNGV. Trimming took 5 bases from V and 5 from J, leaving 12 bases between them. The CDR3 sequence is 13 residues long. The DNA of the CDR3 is TGTGCCAGCAGCCCCGAATCGAGGACTGAAGCTTTCTTT. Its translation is CASSPESRTEAFF.

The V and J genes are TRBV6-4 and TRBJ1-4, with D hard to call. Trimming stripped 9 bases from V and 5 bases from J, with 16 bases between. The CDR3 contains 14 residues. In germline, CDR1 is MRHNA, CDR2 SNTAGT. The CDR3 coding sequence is TGTGCCAGTTACCCTGGAGGAGCGAATGAAAAACTGTTTTTT. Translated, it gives CASYPGGANEKLFF.

The CDR3 is CASSSTTGPDTQYF. The CDR3, as DNA: TGTGCCAGCAGCTCAACTACAGGGCCAGATACGCAGTATTTT. The genes are TRBV7-8 and TRBJ2-3; the D gene is possibly TRBD1 (6 bases). The CDR3 loop spans 14 amino acids. The germline gives CDR1 SGHVS, CDR2 FQNEAQ. Trimming cost V 4 bases and J 4 bases, with 12 bases left between them.